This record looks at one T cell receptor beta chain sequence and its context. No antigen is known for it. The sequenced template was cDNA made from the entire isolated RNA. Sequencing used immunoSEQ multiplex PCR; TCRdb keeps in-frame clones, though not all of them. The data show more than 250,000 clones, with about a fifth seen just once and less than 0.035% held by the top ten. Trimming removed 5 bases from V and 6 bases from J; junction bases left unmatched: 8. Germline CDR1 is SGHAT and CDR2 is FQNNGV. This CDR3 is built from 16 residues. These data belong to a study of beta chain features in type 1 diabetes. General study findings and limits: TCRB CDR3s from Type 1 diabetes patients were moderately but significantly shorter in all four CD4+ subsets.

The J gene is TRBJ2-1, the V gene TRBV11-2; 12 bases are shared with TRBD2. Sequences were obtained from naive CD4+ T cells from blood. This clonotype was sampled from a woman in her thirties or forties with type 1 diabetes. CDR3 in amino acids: CASSTRLAGASNEQFF. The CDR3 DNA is TGTGCCAGCAGCACCCGACTAGCGGGAGCTAGCAATGAGCAGTTCTTC.